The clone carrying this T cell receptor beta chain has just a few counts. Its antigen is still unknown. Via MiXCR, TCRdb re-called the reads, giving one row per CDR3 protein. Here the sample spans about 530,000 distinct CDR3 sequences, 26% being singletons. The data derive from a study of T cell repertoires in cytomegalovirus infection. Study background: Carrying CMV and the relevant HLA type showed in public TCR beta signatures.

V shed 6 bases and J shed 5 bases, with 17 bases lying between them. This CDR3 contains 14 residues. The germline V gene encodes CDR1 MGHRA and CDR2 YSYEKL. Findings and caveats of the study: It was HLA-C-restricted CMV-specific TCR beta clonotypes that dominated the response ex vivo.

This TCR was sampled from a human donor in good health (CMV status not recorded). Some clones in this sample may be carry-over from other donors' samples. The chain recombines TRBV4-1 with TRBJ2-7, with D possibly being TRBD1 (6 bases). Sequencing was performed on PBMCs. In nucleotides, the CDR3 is TGCGCCAGCAGGCTACAGGGTACCCACGACGAGCAGTACGTC. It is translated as CASRLQGTHDEQYV.